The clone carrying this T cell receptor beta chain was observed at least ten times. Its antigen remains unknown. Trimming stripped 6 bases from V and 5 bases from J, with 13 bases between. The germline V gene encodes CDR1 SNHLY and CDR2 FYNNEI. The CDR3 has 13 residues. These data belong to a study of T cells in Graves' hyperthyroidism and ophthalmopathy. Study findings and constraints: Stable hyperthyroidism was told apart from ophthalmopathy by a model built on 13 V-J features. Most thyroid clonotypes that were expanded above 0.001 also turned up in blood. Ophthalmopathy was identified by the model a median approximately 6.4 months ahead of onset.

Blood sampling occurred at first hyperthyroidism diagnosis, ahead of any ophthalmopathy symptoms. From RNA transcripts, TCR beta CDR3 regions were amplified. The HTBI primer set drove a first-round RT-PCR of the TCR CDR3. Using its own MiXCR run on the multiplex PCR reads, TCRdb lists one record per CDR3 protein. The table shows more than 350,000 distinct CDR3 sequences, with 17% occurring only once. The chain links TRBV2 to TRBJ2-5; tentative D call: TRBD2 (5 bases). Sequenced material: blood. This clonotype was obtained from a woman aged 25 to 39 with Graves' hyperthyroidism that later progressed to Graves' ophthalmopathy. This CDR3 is CASRSRRGETQYF. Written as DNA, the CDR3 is TGTGCCAGCAGAAGTCGGCGAGGGGAGACCCAGTACTTC.